This TCR beta chain was identified in a study of tumor-infiltrating lymphocytes in primary liver carcinoma. On the study more broadly: Men as well as women, aged 30 to 69 years, made up the patients. Roughly 3.5 to 8 million productive TCRbeta reads came from each sample, comparable across tissue types.

General study findings and limits: Reduced overlap was seen in tumor-adjacent and tumor-blood pairs versus tumor region pairs. All five tumor regions shared only about 7-25% of top clones.

Total RNA (roughly 530 ng) served as template for TCR beta cDNA synthesis primed by a constant-region primer. Generation of the TCR beta libraries relied on three nested multiplex PCR rounds using slightly modified ARM-PCR. TRBV1-TRBV30 forward primers and a C-beta reverse primer were used in the first two PCR rounds, which each ran for around 10 cycles. Each CDR3 protein gets one entry after TCRdb re-called the multiplex PCR reads with MiXCR. The data show 150,000 to 200,000 distinct CDR3 sequences, around four fifths seen once. Without any cell sorting, about 18-31 mg of bulk tissue yielded co-extracted RNA and DNA. Details on this clonotype: No antigen is known for it. The junction and the germline gene differ at one end; a read error may be behind it.

From germline, CDR1 is MNHEY and CDR2 SVGAGI. The CDR3 extends over 14 amino acids. The chain uses TRBV6-5 and TRBJ2-1; 8 bases fit TRBD2. The source material was tumor tissue from primary liver carcinoma. The source is a man in his forties or fifties with primary liver carcinoma and hepatitis B virus infection. CDR3 loop: CACTTGTRDNERFF. The DNA for the CDR3 is TGTGCCTGCACCACCGGGACTAGGGACAATGAGCGGTTCTTC.